Listed below are T cell receptor beta chains from one sample, sequenced in a study of blood T cell repertoires in COVID-19. The protocol was immunoSEQ multiplex PCR, while the TCRdb copy is restricted to in-frame clones and leaves out a portion. The data show some 200,000 clones, roughly four fifths seen once. The sample consisted of peripheral blood. Source of these receptors: a woman aged 40-49 years with acute or convalescent COVID-19. Both conserved end residues are part of each CDR3. D genes are given only for firm matches. A row's size may be missing; if present it is once, few, many or a size class.

.	.	TRBJ2-7	TRBV2	TGTGCCAGCGAAGGACTCGAGCAGTACTTC	CASEGLEQYF
.	.	TRBJ1-5	TRBV24-1	TGTGCCACCAGTGATTTCAAGTATGATTCGGGGAACCACCCGCAGAGCAATCAGCCCCAGCATTTT	CATSDFKYDSGNHPQSNQPQHF
.	TRBD2	TRBJ2-2	TRBV5-1	TGCGCCAGCAGCTCGCAAGTTAGCGGGGGGGAGCTGTTTTTT	CASSSQVSGGELFF
.	TRBD2	TRBJ2-3	TRBV6-4	TGTGCCAGCAGTGCGGCGGGGGACACAGATACGCAGTATTTT	CASSAAGDTDTQYF
.	.	TRBJ1-1	TRBV6-6	TGTGCCAGCAGTTTGCCGGGACAAGATGGCCCTGAAGCTTTCTTT	CASSLPGQDGPEAFF
.	.	TRBJ2-7	TRBV5-8	TGTGCCAGCAGCTTTGGCCCCGAACCGACTAACGAGCAGTACTTC	CASSFGPEPTNEQYF
.	.	TRBJ1-2	TRBV30	TGTGCCTGGAGTCTTGTAGGGGAAAACTATGGCTACACCTTC	CAWSLVGENYGYTF
.	.	TRBJ2-3	TRBV24-1	TGTGCCACCAGTGATAAGACTAGATACACAGATACGCAGTATTTT	CATSDKTRYTDTQYF
.	.	TRBJ1-2	TRBV6-6	TGTGCCAGCAGTTATAGGGAGGGATATGGCTACACCTTC	CASSYREGYGYTF
.	TRBD1	TRBJ1-1	TRBV18	TGTGCCAGCTCATCTACGGGACAGGGTCACACTGAAGCTTTCTTT	CASSSTGQGHTEAFF
.	.	TRBJ1-4	TRBV11-2	TGTGCCAGCAGCTTAACCAGGACGTGGGAGGAAAAACTGTTTTTT	CASSLTRTWEEKLFF
.	.	TRBJ2-3	TRBV10-3	TGTGCCATCAGTTCAACCGGGGGGCCTGGCACAGATACGCAGTATTTT	CAISSTGGPGTDTQYF
.	.	TRBJ2-1	TRBV4-3	TGCGCCAGCAGCCAAGCTGCGGTCATAAGCGTCTACAATGAGCAGTTCTTC	CASSQAAVISVYNEQFF
.	.	TRBJ2-7	TRBV2	TGTGCCAGCAGTGGACAGGTAGCGAACGAGCAGTACTTC	CASSGQVANEQYF
.	TRBD1	TRBJ1-2	TRBV7-3	TGTGCCAGCAGCTTAGGGGGGACAGGGATCGATGGCTACACCTTC	CASSLGGTGIDGYTF
.	.	TRBJ2-7	TRBV5-1	TGCGCCAGCAGATCGCAGGGCAACTCCTACGAGCAGTACTTC	CASRSQGNSYEQYF
.	.	TRBJ2-5	TRBV7-2	TGTGCCAGCAGCTTAGCGAACGGCAGGGCCGAGACCCAGTACTTC	CASSLANGRAETQYF
.	TRBD2	TRBJ2-1	TRBV12-5	TGTGCTAGTTCCCTGGGTAGCGGGACATACAATGAGCAGTTCTTC	CASSLGSGTYNEQFF
.	.	TRBJ2-3	TRBV9	TGTGCCAGCAGCGTAGGTGCGGGCGGGTCCACAGATACGCAGTATTTT	CASSVGAGGSTDTQYF
.	.	TRBJ2-2	TRBV14	TGTGCCAGCAGCCACAGGCTGAACACCGGGGAGCTGTTTTTT	CASSHRLNTGELFF
.	.	TRBJ1-3	TRBV7-9	TGTGCCAGCAGCTTAGCGGCCCGATATGATGGAAACACCATATATTTT	CASSLAARYDGNTIYF
.	.	TRBJ1-6	TRBV3-1/TRBV3-2	TGTGCCAGCAGCCAAGAGACAGGTGAAGCCTATAATTCACCCCTCCACTTT	CASSQETGEAYNSPLHF
.	TRBD2	TRBJ2-5	TRBV7-2	TGTGCCAGCAGCCCAATTCGACTAGCAGGAGAGACCCAGTACTTC	CASSPIRLAGETQYF
.	.	TRBJ2-7	TRBV6-2/TRBV6-3	TGTGCCAGCAGTTACTCGACACCCTCCTACGAGCAGTACTTC	CASSYSTPSYEQYF
.	TRBD1	TRBJ2-7	TRBV30	TGTGCCTGGACCGCGGGACAGGGCTACGAGCAGTACTTC	CAWTAGQGYEQYF
.	.	TRBJ1-2	TRBV13	TGTGCCAGCAGCTTATCGGGGGGCCGCACCTTCCTCTATGGCTACACCTTC	CASSLSGGRTFLYGYTF
.	TRBD1	TRBJ2-5	TRBV24-1	TGTGCCACCAGTGACACCCACAGGGGGCAAGAGACCCAGTACTTC	CATSDTHRGQETQYF
many	.	TRBJ2-7	TRBV12-3/TRBV12-4	TGTGCCAGCAGTTTGGGGGGAAAGAACGAGCAGTACTTC	CASSLGGKNEQYF
.	.	TRBJ1-2	TRBV5-1	TGCGCCAGCAGCTTGGCGGGGGGTGACTATGGCTACACCTTC	CASSLAGGDYGYTF
once	.	TRBJ1-3	TRBV19	TGTGCCAGTAGTATTACAGGGCCGTCCTCTGGAAACACCATATATTTT	CASSITGPSSGNTIYF
.	TRBD1	TRBJ1-2	TRBV6-5	TGTGCCGTGGCTTACGGGACAGGGATCGGCTATGGCTACACCTTC	CAVAYGTGIGYGYTF
.	.	TRBJ2-1	TRBV30	TGTGCCTGGGCCGCTAGAGATGAGCAGTTCTTC	CAWAARDEQFF
.	.	TRBJ1-4	TRBV7-4	TGTGCCAGCAGCTTAGGGAGGCAGGAGTCAACTAATGAAAAACTGTTTTTT	CASSLGRQESTNEKLFF
.	TRBD1	TRBJ2-5	TRBV5-4	TGTGCCAGCAGGCACCGGGACAGGGAAGAGACCCAGTACTTC	CASRHRDREETQYF
.	TRBD1	TRBJ1-1	TRBV6-6	TGTGCCAGCAGTCAGAGGGACAGGGGGTTCGTGAACACTGAAGCTTTCTTT	CASSQRDRGFVNTEAFF
.	TRBD2	TRBJ2-3	TRBV10-3	TGTGCCATCAGCCCAGCGGGATCTACAGATACGCAGTATTTT	CAISPAGSTDTQYF
.	TRBD1	TRBJ2-1	TRBV4-1	TGCGCCAGCAGCCAAGTGGGGACAGGGGGTTTCAATGAGCAGTTCTTC	CASSQVGTGGFNEQFF
.	TRBD1	TRBJ1-4	TRBV10-1	TGCGCCAGCAGTCCGACAGGGGTACAGGAAAAACTGTTTTTT	CASSPTGVQEKLFF
.	.	TRBJ2-3	TRBV27	TGTGCCAGCAGTTTACTCCCAGGACTGCAGTATTTT	CASSLLPGLQYF